What follows are 22 T cell receptor beta chains derived from one specimen sequenced in a study of blood T cell repertoires in COVID-19. Libraries were prepared by immunoSEQ multiplex PCR; TCRdb keeps only in-frame clonotypes and omits some of them. The sample yields about 280,000 clones, roughly 85% seen once. Input material: PBMCs or T cells enriched from blood (not recorded which). These receptors were obtained from a middle-aged woman who had recovered from COVID-19.

This clone has a handful of counts. The chain joins TRBV28 to TRBJ1-2; tentative D call: TRBD1 (6 bases). The germline V and J ends were trimmed by 5 bases and 3 bases, with 16 bases remaining between them. This CDR3 spans 15 amino acids. CDR1 and CDR2 from the germline V gene are MDHEN and SYDVKM. CDR3 amino acids: CASSATGFPHYGYTF. DNA of the CDR3: TGTGCCAGCAGTGCCACAGGGTTCCCTCACTATGGCTACACCTTC.

As regards this clone: In the same sample, other DNA sequences code for this CDR3. V usage is TRBV28 and J usage is TRBJ2-7; D unclear. V was cut by 2 bases and J by 3 bases, with 5 bases left in between. CDR3 size: 12 residues. CDR1 and CDR2 from the germline V gene are MDHEN and SYDVKM. For the CDR3, the DNA is TGTGCCAGCAGTTTAACCGGCTACGAGCAGTACTTC. This codes for CASSLTGYEQYF.

The J gene is TRBJ1-6, the V gene TRBV28, with TRBD1 matching over 7 bases. The CDR3 runs 14 residues. Germline V gives CDR1 MDHEN, CDR2 SYDVKM. With V trimmed by 5 bases and J by 10 bases, 8 bases remained unmatched. The CDR3 nucleotides read TGTGCCAGCAGTCCACCGACAGGGTCATCACCCCTCCACTTT. This codes for CASSPPTGSSPLHF. The whole variable domain, filled in from reference TRBV28 and TRBJ1-6, reads DVKVTQSSRYLVKRTGEKVFLECVQDMDHENMFWYRQDPGLGLRLIYFSYDVKMKEKGDIPEGYSVSREKKERFSLILESASTNQTSMYLCASSPPTGSSPLHFGNGTRLTVT.

The chain recombines TRBV18 with TRBJ2-1; D may be TRBD2 (6 bases). CDR1 and CDR2 (germline): KGHSH, LQKENI. Trimming took 2 bases from V and 4 from J, leaving 12 bases between them. CDR3 length: 15 residues. DNA for the CDR3: TGTGCCAGCTCACCAGCGGGGCAGGCTTACAATGAGCAGTTCTTC. Translation gives CASSPAGQAYNEQFF.

CDR3 in amino acids: CASSSPWTGDGYTF. The DNA for the CDR3 is TGTGCCAGCAGCTCGCCTTGGACAGGGGATGGCTACACCTTC. The rearrangement joins TRBV7-9 to TRBJ1-2; 9 bases map to TRBD1. The germline CDR1 and CDR2 sequences are SEHNR and FQNEAQ (reference sequence). V was pared by 4 bases and J by 6 bases, with 6 bases of the junction left unmatched. The CDR3 runs to 14 residues.

V is TRBV27 and J is TRBJ2-1; TRBD2 matches at 13 bases. Germline assignment: CDR1 MNHEY and CDR2 SMNVEV (reference sequence). The ends lost 1 base at V and 6 bases at J; junction bases unmatched: 6. The CDR3 runs to 17 residues. Here the CDR3 reads CASSLFATSGRANEQFF. In nucleotides, the CDR3 is TGTGCCAGCAGTTTATTTGCTACTAGCGGGAGGGCCAATGAGCAGTTCTTC.

The chain joins TRBV2 to TRBJ2-1; 7 bases line up with TRBD2. The germline CDR1 and CDR2 sequences are SNHLY and FYNNEI. This CDR3 region has 15 residues. V lost 3 bases to trimming and J lost 8 bases; unmatched junction nucleotides: 10. The CDR3 loop reads CASSEGRAGLDEQFF. The CDR3, as DNA: TGTGCCAGCAGTGAGGGGAGGGCCGGGCTTGATGAGCAGTTCTTC.

This chain joins TRBV6-6 and TRBJ1-1; D unresolved. CDR1 MNHNY and CDR2 SVGAGI come from the germline V gene (reference sequence). V lost 4 bases and J lost 4, with 19 bases in between. The CDR3 runs to 16 residues. CDR3: CASSWSVRESSTEAFF. The DNA of the CDR3 is TGTGCCAGCAGTTGGTCGGTTAGGGAGTCGAGCACTGAAGCTTTCTTT.

The rearrangement uses TRBV11-2 and TRBJ1-1; no reliable D call. Germline lookup yields CDR1 SGHAT and CDR2 FQNNGV. V lost 5 bases and J lost 2, with 15 bases in between. The CDR3 extends over 15 amino acids. As DNA, the CDR3 is TGTGCCAGCAGCCCCCTAAGAGGTATTAACACTGAAGCTTTCTTT. This gives the protein CASSPLRGINTEAFF.

The chain combines TRBV3-1 (or the pseudogene TRBV3-2) with TRBJ1-5; D possibly corresponds to TRBD1 (5 bases). The CDR3 is made up of 14 amino acids. Trimming cost V 1 base and J 4 bases, with 8 bases left between them. Germline V gives CDR1 LGHDT, CDR2 YNNKEL (reference sequence). CDR3 amino acids: CASSQGGVNQPQHF. The CDR3 DNA sequence: TGTGCCAGCAGCCAAGGGGGGGTTAATCAGCCCCAGCATTTT.

The rearrangement uses TRBV2 and TRBJ2-7; D possibly corresponds to TRBD2 (6 bases). Germline V CDR1 and CDR2: SNHLY, FYNNEI. The CDR3 length is 13 residues. V was clipped by 3 bases and J by 3 bases, with 9 bases between them. The CDR3, as DNA: TGTGCCAGCAGTGATTGGGAGGTCTACGAGCAGTACTTC. Residues: CASSDWEVYEQYF.

This clone occurred once. The V and J genes are TRBV7-2 and TRBJ2-1; 7 positions agree with TRBD2. This CDR3 region has 18 residues. The V segment lost 3 bases and the J segment 2 bases; nucleotides outside the gene matches: 13. Germline values: CDR1 SGHTA, CDR2 FQGNSA. The CDR3 nucleotides read TGTGCCAGCAGCTTCCGGTGGGAGGGGTGGGGACCCTACAATGAGCAGTTCTTC. It codes for CASSFRWEGWGPYNEQFF. The whole variable domain, remainder taken from reference TRBV7-2 and TRBJ2-1, is GAGVSQSPSNKVTEKGKDVELRCDPISGHTALYWYRQSLGQGLEFLIYFQGNSAPDKSGLPSDRFSAERTGGSVSTLTIQRTQQEDSAVYLCASSFRWEGWGPYNEQFFGPGTRLTVL.

This clone was observed a single time. The V call is TRBV2, the J call TRBJ1-1; TRBD1 aligns across 11 bases. CDR1 and CDR2 from the germline V gene are SNHLY and FYNNEI. The V and J ends lost 8 bases and 2 bases, in that order; junction bases with no gene match: 7. There are 15 residues in the CDR3. CDR3 in amino acids: CASGGTGGINTEAFF. The CDR3 nucleotides are TGTGCCAGCGGGGGGACAGGGGGAATTAACACTGAAGCTTTCTTT.

The gene calls are TRBV5-1 and TRBJ2-7; 7 nucleotides agree with TRBD1. CDR1 is SGHRS, CDR2 YFSETQ, per germline. This CDR3 is built from 14 residues. Trimming took 3 bases from V and 3 from J; bases not matched to a gene: 6. The CDR3 here is CASSSGQLNYEQYF. CDR3 in DNA: TGCGCCAGCAGCTCGGGACAGTTAAACTACGAGCAGTACTTC.

The rearrangement joins TRBV2 to TRBJ2-7, with D perhaps matching TRBD1 (6 bases). CDR1 and CDR2 from the germline V gene are SNHLY and FYNNEI. With 8 bases removed from V and 0 bases from J, the gap between germline ends came to 8 bases. The CDR3 runs 12 residues. CDR3 sequence: CASGDNSYEQYF. In nucleotides, the CDR3 is TGTGCCAGCGGGGACAACTCCTACGAGCAGTACTTC.

The chain combines TRBV28 with TRBJ1-4, with D perhaps TRBD1 (6 bases). Trimming removed 5 bases from V and 0 bases from J, with 10 bases in between. This CDR3 contains 15 residues. The germline CDR1 and CDR2 sequences are MDHEN and SYDVKM. CDR3 protein: CASSTGTPTNEKLFF. As DNA, the CDR3 is TGTGCCAGCAGTACCGGGACACCAACTAATGAAAAACTGTTTTTT.

The chain recombines TRBV19 with TRBJ1-5, with a possible D match to TRBD1 (5 bases). The CDR3 length is 15 residues. V lost 2 bases to trimming and J lost 7 bases, with 15 bases between them. CDR1 is LNHDA and CDR2 is SQIVND in the germline V gene (reference sequence). CDR3 nucleotide sequence: TGTGCCAGTAGTATAATGGGGGGTTCCCGACAGCCCCAGCATTTT. Translating it yields CASSIMGGSRQPQHF.

This chain joins TRBV5-6 and TRBJ1-5; no firm D call. CDR1 SGHDT and CDR2 YYEEEE come from the germline V gene. Deletions cut 3 bases from V and 0 bases from J, with 7 bases between. The CDR3 is made up of 14 amino acids. The CDR3 nucleotides are TGTGCCAGCAGCTACCGGGGTAGCAATCAGCCCCAGCATTTT. Amino acids: CASSYRGSNQPQHF.

The chain employs TRBV9 and TRBJ2-7; weak D call: TRBD1 (6 bases). The germline V gene has CDR1 SGDLS and CDR2 YYNGEE. Trimming cost V 3 bases and J 3 bases, with 13 bases left between them. The CDR3 covers 14 residues. The CDR3 here is CASSAGTRSYEQYF. For the CDR3, the DNA is TGTGCCAGCAGCGCAGGGACAAGGAGCTACGAGCAGTACTTC.

The CDR3 here is CASSRGAGPSSYNEQFF. Here the CDR3 DNA reads TGCGCCAGCAGCCGGGGAGCCGGGCCCAGCTCCTACAATGAGCAGTTCTTC. The chain links TRBV4-1 to TRBJ2-1; tentatively, D is TRBD2 (5 bases). V lost 4 bases and J 0 bases, leaving 16 bases between the germline ends. Germline V gene data show CDR1 as MGHRA and CDR2 as YSYEKL. The CDR3 is made up of 17 amino acids.

In regard to this clone: This specimen includes other DNA sequences encoding the same CDR3. This chain uses TRBV19 with TRBJ1-2; D not certain. The germline V gene has CDR1 LNHDA and CDR2 SQIVND (reference sequence). Between the trimmed V and J ends, which lost 3 bases and 1 base, there was a span of 6 bases. There are 13 residues in the CDR3. CDR3 amino acids: CASSISVNYGYTF. In DNA, the CDR3 is TGTGCCAGTAGTATTTCGGTTAACTATGGCTACACCTTC.

This rearrangement joins TRBV15 to TRBJ2-5; 7 bases align to TRBD2. Trimming at V came to 3 bases and at J to 5 bases, leaving 6 bases not matched to a gene. CDR3 length: 14 residues. Germline CDR1 reads LNHNV; CDR2 reads YYDKDF (reference sequence). The CDR3 reads CATSRGGSGETQYF. The CDR3 coding sequence is TGTGCCACCAGCAGGGGGGGGTCTGGGGAGACCCAGTACTTC.